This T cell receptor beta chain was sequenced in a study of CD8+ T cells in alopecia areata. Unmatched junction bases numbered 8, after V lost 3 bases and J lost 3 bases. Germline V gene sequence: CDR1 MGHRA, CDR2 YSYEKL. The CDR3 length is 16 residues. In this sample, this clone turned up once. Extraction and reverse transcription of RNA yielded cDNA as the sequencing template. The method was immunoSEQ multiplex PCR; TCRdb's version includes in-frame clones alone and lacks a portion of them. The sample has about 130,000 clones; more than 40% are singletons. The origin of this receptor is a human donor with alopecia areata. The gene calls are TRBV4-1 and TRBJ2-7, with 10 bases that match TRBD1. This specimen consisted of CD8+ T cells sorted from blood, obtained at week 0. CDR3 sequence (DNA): TGCGCCAGCAGCCACCTGGGACAGGGGCACCTCTACGAGCAGTACTTC. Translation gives CASSHLGQGHLYEQYF.